The entry that follows covers one T cell receptor beta chain sequence. This sample stems from a study of OX40 agonist ivuxolimab in advanced cancers. The CDR3 sequence is 13 residues long. CDR1 and CDR2 (germline): SEHNR, FQNEAQ (reference sequence). Trimming took off 6 bases at V and 12 bases at J, with 20 bases between the two ends. Generated by immunoSEQ multiplex PCR, the TCRdb table keeps only in-frame clones and is missing some. This sample has approximately 90,000 clones; roughly nine tenths occur once, and the top ten carry roughly 9.4%. The sequencing here drew on CD4+ or CD8+ T cells sorted from blood, taken in a trial of the OX40 agonist ivuxolimab. The clonotype was recovered from an adult with an advanced solid tumor such as melanoma, head and neck, liver or kidney cancer. This chain connects TRBV7-9 to TRBJ1-1, with D possibly matching TRBD1 (6 bases). The CDR3 nucleotides are TGTGCCAGCAGATTGCCAGGGGAGGAAAGAACTTTCTTT. This encodes CASRLPGEERTFF.